These 27 T cell receptor beta chains originate from one sample sequenced in a study of shared clonotypes between healthy human individuals. TCRdb's table, derived via immunoSEQ multiplex PCR, lists solely in-frame clones and lacks some. The repertoire holds under 1,900,000 clones, with about 98.5% as singletons. Material: naive CD4+ T cells sorted from blood. Noted subset: CD45RA+ positively selected. These receptors originate from a man younger than 45 in good health.

This clone was counted a single time. This chain links TRBV18 with TRBJ1-1; D is uncertain. Per the germline V gene, CDR1 is KGHSH and CDR2 is LQKENI. V dropped 3 bases and J dropped 2 bases, with 16 bases sitting between them. The CDR3 contains 16 residues. This chain's CDR3 is CASSPSGSYVNTEAFF. In DNA form, the CDR3 reads TGTGCCAGCTCACCTTCCGGGAGCTACGTAAACACTGAAGCTTTCTTT. Complete variable domain (other parts from reference TRBV18 and TRBJ1-1): NAGVMQNPRHLVRRRGQEARLRCSPMKGHSHVYWYRQLPEEGLKFMVYLQKENIIDESGMPKERFSAEFPKEGPSILRIQQVVRGDSAAYFCASSPSGSYVNTEAFFGQGTRLTVV.

The genes are TRBV27 and TRBJ2-7; D gene ambiguous. V was pared by 4 bases and J by 4 bases, with 5 bases between. Per the germline V gene, CDR1 is MNHEY and CDR2 is SMNVEV (reference sequence). The length of the CDR3 is 11 residues. CDR3 sequence reads: CASSYIYEQYF. In DNA, the CDR3 is TGTGCCAGCAGTTATATTTACGAGCAGTACTTC.

The chain carries TRBV5-1 and TRBJ2-3, with 10 bases lining up with TRBD2. CDR1 is SGHRS and CDR2 is YFSETQ in the germline V gene. The J segment lost 3 bases and the V segment lost 1 base, leaving 2 bases of the junction unmatched. CDR3 length: 15 residues. The DNA for the CDR3 is TGCGCCAGCAGCTTGACTAGCGGGATTACAGATACGCAGTATTTT. Protein: CASSLTSGITDTQYF.

With respect to this clone: The sample contains more than one DNA sequence encoding this CDR3. V usage is TRBV18 and J usage is TRBJ2-1; 11 positions match TRBD1. Trimming at V came to 0 bases and at J to 2 bases, leaving 0 bases not matched to a gene. This CDR3 has 16 residues. Germline V gene data show CDR1 as KGHSH and CDR2 as LQKENI. In nucleotides, the CDR3 is TGTGCCAGCTCACCACCGGGACAGGGGGCCTACAATGAGCAGTTCTTC. Its protein product is CASSPPGQGAYNEQFF.

This clone was seen a single time. The rearrangement links TRBV5-4 to TRBJ2-2; D gene uncertain. This CDR3 has 15 amino acids. The germline V and J ends were trimmed by 4 bases and 7 bases, with 17 bases remaining between them. CDR1 is SGHNT and CDR2 is YYREEE in the germline V gene (reference sequence). The CDR3 region is CASSREVGTVGELFF. As DNA, the CDR3 is TGTGCCAGCAGCCGTGAGGTGGGAACCGTCGGGGAGCTGTTTTTT.

The genes are TRBV27 and TRBJ2-2; 13 bases map to TRBD2. There are 16 residues in the CDR3. With V trimmed by 5 bases and J by 7 bases, 7 bases remained unmatched. Germline assignment: CDR1 MNHEY and CDR2 SMNVEV (reference sequence). CDR3: CASSLLAGGPSGELFF. CDR3 in DNA: TGTGCCAGCAGTCTACTAGCGGGAGGGCCTAGCGGGGAGCTGTTTTTT.

The gene calls are TRBV25-1 and TRBJ2-7; no reliable D call. Germline V gene lookup returns CDR1 MGHDK and CDR2 SYGVNS. Trimming left V 4 bases short and J 5 bases short, with 15 bases between. The CDR3 extends over 14 amino acids. The CDR3 region is CASSGRRDGHEQYF. The CDR3 region has the DNA TGTGCCAGCAGTGGCCGACGCGACGGCCACGAGCAGTACTTC.

The V and J genes are TRBV9 and TRBJ1-5, with TRBD1 identical over 8 bases. This CDR3 region has 14 residues. Germline CDR1 SGDLS, CDR2 YYNGEE. V shed 7 bases, J shed 6 bases, and the junction held 9 bases outside the gene matches. CDR3 nucleotides: TGTGCCAGCTCTACCACAGGGGGGGGTCAGCCCCAGCATTTT. This encodes CASSTTGGGQPQHF.

This chain links TRBV27 with TRBJ2-2, with 10 bases lining up with TRBD1. CDR1 is MNHEY, CDR2 SMNVEV, per germline (reference sequence). The CDR3 is 16 amino acids. Trimming took 9 bases from V and 0 from J; bases not matched to a gene: 7. The chain's CDR3 is CASRDRGLPNTGELFF. The CDR3 coding sequence is TGTGCCAGTCGGGACAGGGGTTTACCGAACACCGGGGAGCTGTTTTTT.

The chain links TRBV6-5 to TRBJ1-1, with a possible D match to TRBD1 (6 bases). The germline V and J ends were trimmed by 6 bases and 4 bases, with 18 bases remaining between them. This CDR3 has 15 residues. Germline CDR1 is MNHEY and CDR2 is SVGAGI. For the CDR3, the DNA is TGTGCCAGCAGCCCGATAGGGGGGGGCTTCACTGAAGCTTTCTTT. Amino acids: CASSPIGGGFTEAFF.

The DNA for the CDR3 is TGTGCCAGCAGTTTATTTATGGGGGCTGGAAACACCATATATTTT. This codes for CASSLFMGAGNTIYF. The chain joins TRBV27 to TRBJ1-3, with D perhaps matching TRBD1 (5 bases). Between the trimmed V and J ends, which lost 1 base and 2 bases, there was a span of 9 bases. CDR1 MNHEY and CDR2 SMNVEV come from the germline V gene (reference sequence). The CDR3 runs to 15 residues.

The chain combines TRBV9 with TRBJ2-1, with 8 bases lining up with TRBD2. The CDR3 runs 14 residues. Trimming took 0 bases from V and 7 from J; bases not matched to a gene: 3. CDR1 is SGDLS and CDR2 is YYNGEE in the germline V gene. The DNA for the CDR3 is TGTGCCAGCAGCGTAGGTCAGCGGGAGAATGAGCAGTTCTTC. Residues: CASSVGQRENEQFF.

The V call is TRBV7-2, the J call TRBJ1-1; TRBD1 matches at 7 bases. The germline V gene encodes CDR1 SGHTA and CDR2 FQGNSA. V lost 2 bases and J lost 3; bases outside the gene matches: 6. CDR3 size: 15 residues. The CDR3 reads CASSLKGGAHTEAFF. Here the CDR3 DNA reads TGTGCCAGCAGCTTAAAAGGGGGCGCGCACACTGAAGCTTTCTTT.

The CDR3 loop reads CASSRGTSTGELFF. In DNA form, the CDR3 reads TGTGCCAGCAGCCGTGGGACTTCTACCGGGGAGCTGTTTTTT. J is TRBJ2-2 and V is TRBV11-3, with D perhaps TRBD2 (6 bases). The V gene's germline CDR1 is SGHNT and CDR2 YENEEA. The CDR3 covers 14 residues. The V and J ends lost 5 bases and 5 bases respectively, with 12 bases between them.

The chain uses TRBV28 and TRBJ2-5; TRBD2 is a possible D gene (6 bases). The CDR3 is 16 residues long. Trimming removed 1 base at V and 4 bases at J, with 16 bases between. From germline, CDR1 is MDHEN and CDR2 SYDVKM. This CDR3 is CASSLFSAGLLETQYF. The CDR3 DNA follows: TGTGCCAGCAGTTTATTTTCGGCGGGGCTTCTAGAGACCCAGTACTTC.

This clone has a handful of counts. The J gene is TRBJ2-7, the V gene TRBV7-9; D gene unclear. The germline CDR1 and CDR2 sequences are SEHNR and FQNEAQ (reference sequence). This CDR3 spans 15 amino acids. Trimming took off 5 bases at V and 6 bases at J, with 20 bases between the two ends. As DNA, the CDR3 is TGTGCCAGCAGCCCCAGGACGGGCCAAACCACCGAGCAGTACTTC. Residues: CASSPRTGQTTEQYF.

A note on this clone: The sample carries other DNA sequences with the same CDR3. The chain joins TRBV5-1 to TRBJ2-6, with D tentatively TRBD1 (5 bases). The CDR3 has 15 amino acids. V shed 1 base and J shed 0 bases, with 5 bases lying between them. Per germline, CDR1 SGHRS and CDR2 YFSETQ. The CDR3 nucleotides are TGCGCCAGCAGCTTGACAGGCTCTGGGGCCAACGTCCTGACTTTC. Amino acids: CASSLTGSGANVLTF.

The genes are TRBV21-1 and TRBJ2-7; the tabulated D call, TRBD2, remains unverified against the DNA. TRBV21-1 is an annotated pseudogene. The CDR3 totals 13 residues. In DNA, the CDR3 is TGTGCCATCACCGGTAGCGGAGAATACGAGCAGTACTTC. It codes for CAITGSGEYEQYF.

The V gene is TRBV20-1, the J gene TRBJ1-1; no firm D call. CDR3 length: 10 amino acids. Germline CDR1 reads DFQATT; CDR2 reads SNEGSKA (reference sequence). DNA of the CDR3: TGCAGGTGGCGCGGGAATCGGGCTTTCTTT. This translates into CRWRGNRAFF.

This clone was counted only a few times. The chain links TRBV5-1 to TRBJ2-7, with 14 bases fitting TRBD2. CDR1 and CDR2 (germline): SGHRS, YFSETQ. This CDR3 comprises 14 residues. V shed 4 bases and J 6 bases; nucleotides not matched to a gene: 3. In DNA, the CDR3 is TGCGCCAGCAGCGTGGGACTAGCGGGAGTCGAGCAGTACTTC. Translated, it gives CASSVGLAGVEQYF.

This chain uses TRBV10-3 with TRBJ2-7; 9 positions match TRBD1. The ends lost 2 bases at V and 3 bases at J; junction bases unmatched: 5. CDR1 ENHRY and CDR2 SYGVKD come from the germline V gene. The CDR3 has 15 amino acids. The CDR3 DNA reads TGTGCCATCAGTGAGGGGACAGGGTTGCACTACGAGCAGTACTTC. Protein sequence: CAISEGTGLHYEQYF.

The V call is TRBV11-2, the J call TRBJ2-1; perhaps TRBD2 as D (6 bases). This CDR3 contains 15 residues. The V end lost 3 bases, the J end lost 5 bases, and 14 bases lay between the germline ends. CDR1 SGHAT and CDR2 FQNNGV come from the germline V gene. The CDR3 spells CASSFFDGSDNEQFF. The DNA for the CDR3 is TGTGCCAGCAGCTTCTTTGACGGGAGCGACAATGAGCAGTTCTTC.

The rearrangement uses TRBV19 and TRBJ1-1; D unclear. This CDR3 has 13 residues. CDR1 is LNHDA and CDR2 is SQIVND in the germline V gene (reference sequence). With 9 bases removed from V and 1 base from J, the gap between germline ends came to 12 bases. The CDR3 region has the DNA TGTGCCAGCAGGAAGGCGGCGAACACTGAAGCTTTCTTT. It specifies CASRKAANTEAFF.

The chain couples TRBV9 to TRBJ2-3; D gene ambiguous. V lost 2 bases and J lost 2, with 6 bases in between. Per germline, CDR1 SGDLS and CDR2 YYNGEE. This CDR3 comprises 13 residues. This CDR3 reads CASSVEYTDTQYF. The CDR3 nucleotides are TGTGCCAGCAGCGTTGAGTACACAGATACGCAGTATTTT. Full variable domain (remainder filled in from reference TRBV9 and TRBJ2-3): DSGVTQTPKHLITATGQRVTLRCSPRSGDLSVYWYQQSLDQGLQFLIQYYNGEERAKGNILERFSAQQFPDLHSELNLSSLELGDSALYFCASSVEYTDTQYFGPGTRLTVL.

The genes are TRBV6-1 and TRBJ2-2; 10 nucleotides line up with TRBD1. V lost 5 bases and J lost 5; bases outside the gene matches: 5. This CDR3 comprises 15 residues. Germline values: CDR1 MNHNS, CDR2 SASEGT. The CDR3 DNA sequence: TGTGCCAGCAGTAGACAGGGGGCTAGGACCGGGGAGCTGTTTTTT. This encodes CASSRQGARTGELFF.

The chain is built from TRBV7-2 and TRBJ2-7; D may be TRBD2 (5 bases). Germline values: CDR1 SGHTA, CDR2 FQGNSA. V was pared by 2 bases and J by 6 bases, with 14 bases between. The CDR3 totals 14 residues. CDR3 loop: CASSLTTGLSEQYF. The CDR3 DNA reads TGTGCCAGCAGCTTAACTACCGGACTCTCCGAGCAGTACTTC.

This rearrangement joins TRBV4-2 to TRBJ2-1, with 8 positions matching TRBD2. This CDR3 region has 17 residues. Germline CDR1 reads LGHNA; CDR2 reads YNFKEQ. Trimming took 3 bases from V and 0 from J; bases not matched to a gene: 7. CDR3 protein: CASSQANSGNSYNEQFF. DNA of the CDR3: TGTGCCAGCAGCCAGGCCAATAGCGGGAACTCCTACAATGAGCAGTTCTTC.